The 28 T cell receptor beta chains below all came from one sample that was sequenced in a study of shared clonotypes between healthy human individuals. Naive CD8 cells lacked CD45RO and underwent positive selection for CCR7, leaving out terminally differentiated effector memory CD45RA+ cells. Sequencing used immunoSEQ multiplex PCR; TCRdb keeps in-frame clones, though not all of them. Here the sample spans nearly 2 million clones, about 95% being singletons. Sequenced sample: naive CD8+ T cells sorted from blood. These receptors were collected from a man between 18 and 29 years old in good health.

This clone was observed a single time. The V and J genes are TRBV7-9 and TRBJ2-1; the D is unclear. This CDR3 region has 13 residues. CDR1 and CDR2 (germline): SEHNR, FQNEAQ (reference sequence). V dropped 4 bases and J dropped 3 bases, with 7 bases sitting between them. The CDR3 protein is CASSSTYYNEQFF. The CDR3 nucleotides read TGTGCCAGCAGCTCGACTTACTACAATGAGCAGTTCTTC.

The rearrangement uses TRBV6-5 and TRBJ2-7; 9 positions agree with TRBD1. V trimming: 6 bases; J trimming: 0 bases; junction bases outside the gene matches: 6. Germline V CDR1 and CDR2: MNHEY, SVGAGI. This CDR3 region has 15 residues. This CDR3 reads CASSRDRDGSYEQYF. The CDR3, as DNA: TGTGCCAGCAGCAGGGACAGGGACGGCTCCTACGAGCAGTACTTC.

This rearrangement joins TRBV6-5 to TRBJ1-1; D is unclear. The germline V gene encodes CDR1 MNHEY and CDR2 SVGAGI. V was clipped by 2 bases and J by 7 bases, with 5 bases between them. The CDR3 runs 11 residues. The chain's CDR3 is CASSYVGEAFF. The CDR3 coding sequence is TGTGCCAGCAGTTACGTGGGTGAAGCTTTCTTT.

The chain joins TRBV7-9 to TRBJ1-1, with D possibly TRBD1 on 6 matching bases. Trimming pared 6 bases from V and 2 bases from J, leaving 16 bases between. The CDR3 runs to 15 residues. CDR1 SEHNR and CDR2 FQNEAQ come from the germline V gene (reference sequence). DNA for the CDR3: TGTGCCAGCAGATTCACAGGGACGGGCAACACTGAAGCTTTCTTT. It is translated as CASRFTGTGNTEAFF.

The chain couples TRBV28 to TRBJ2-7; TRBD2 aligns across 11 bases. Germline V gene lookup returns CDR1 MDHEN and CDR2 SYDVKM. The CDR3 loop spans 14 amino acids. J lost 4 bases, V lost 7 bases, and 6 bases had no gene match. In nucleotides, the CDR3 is TGTGCCAGCACTCATAGCGGGGGGGAGTACGAGCAGTACTTC. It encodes CASTHSGGEYEQYF.

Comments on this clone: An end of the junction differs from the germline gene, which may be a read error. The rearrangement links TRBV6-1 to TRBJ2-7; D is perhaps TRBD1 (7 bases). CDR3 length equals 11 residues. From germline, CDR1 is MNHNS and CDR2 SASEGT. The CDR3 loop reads CASSENQGGHF. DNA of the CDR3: TGTGCCAGCAGTGAAAATCAGGGGGGACACTTC.

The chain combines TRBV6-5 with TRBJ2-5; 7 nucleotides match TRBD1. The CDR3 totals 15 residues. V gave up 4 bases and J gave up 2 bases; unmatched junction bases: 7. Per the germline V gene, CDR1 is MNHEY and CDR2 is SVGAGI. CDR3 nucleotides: TGTGCCAGCAGTTCCCTTCCGGGACAGCAAGAGACCCAGTACTTC. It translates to CASSSLPGQQETQYF.

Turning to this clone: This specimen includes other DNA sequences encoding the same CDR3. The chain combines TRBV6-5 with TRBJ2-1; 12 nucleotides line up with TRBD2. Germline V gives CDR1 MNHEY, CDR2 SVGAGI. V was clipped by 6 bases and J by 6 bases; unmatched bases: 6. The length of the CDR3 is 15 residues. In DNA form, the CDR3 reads TGTGCCAGCAGCCCACTAGCGGGAGGACGCAATGAGCAGTTCTTC. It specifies CASSPLAGGRNEQFF.

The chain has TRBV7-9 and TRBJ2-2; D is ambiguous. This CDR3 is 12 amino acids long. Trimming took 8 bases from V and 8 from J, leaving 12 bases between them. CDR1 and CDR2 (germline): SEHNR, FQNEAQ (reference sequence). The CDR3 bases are TGTGCCAGCCGCCCTACCACTGGGGAGCTGTTTTTT. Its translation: CASRPTTGELFF.

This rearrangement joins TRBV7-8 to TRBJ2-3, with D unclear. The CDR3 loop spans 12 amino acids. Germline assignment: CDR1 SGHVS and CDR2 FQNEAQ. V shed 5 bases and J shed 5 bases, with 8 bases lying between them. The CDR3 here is CASSPDRDTQYF. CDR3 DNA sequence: TGTGCCAGCAGCCCCGACCGAGATACGCAGTATTTT.

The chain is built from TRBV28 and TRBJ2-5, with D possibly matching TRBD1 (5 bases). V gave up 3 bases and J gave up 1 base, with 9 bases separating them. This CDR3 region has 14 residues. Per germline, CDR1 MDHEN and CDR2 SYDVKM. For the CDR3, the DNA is TGTGCCAGCAGTTTGGGGCAGATCCAAGAGACCCAGTACTTC. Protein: CASSLGQIQETQYF. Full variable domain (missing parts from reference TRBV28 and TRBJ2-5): DVKVTQSSRYLVKRTGEKVFLECVQDMDHENMFWYRQDPGLGLRLIYFSYDVKMKEKGDIPEGYSVSREKKERFSLILESASTNQTSMYLCASSLGQIQETQYFGPGTRLLVL.

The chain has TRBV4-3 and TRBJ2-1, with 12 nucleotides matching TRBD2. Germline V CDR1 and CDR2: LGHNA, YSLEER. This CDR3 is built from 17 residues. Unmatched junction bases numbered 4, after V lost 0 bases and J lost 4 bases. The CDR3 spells CASSQEPGLAGYNEQFF. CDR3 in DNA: TGCGCCAGCAGCCAAGAACCCGGACTAGCGGGATACAATGAGCAGTTCTTC.

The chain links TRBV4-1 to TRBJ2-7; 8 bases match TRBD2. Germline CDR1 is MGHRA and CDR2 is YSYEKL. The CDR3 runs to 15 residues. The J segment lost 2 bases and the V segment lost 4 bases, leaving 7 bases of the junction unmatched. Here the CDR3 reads CASSRTSGGPYEQYF. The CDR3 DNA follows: TGCGCCAGCAGCCGTACTAGCGGAGGCCCCTACGAGCAGTACTTC.

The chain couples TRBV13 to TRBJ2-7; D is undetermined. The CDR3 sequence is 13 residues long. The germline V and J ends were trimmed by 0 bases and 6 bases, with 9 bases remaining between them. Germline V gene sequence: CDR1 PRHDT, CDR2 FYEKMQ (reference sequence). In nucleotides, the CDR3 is TGTGCCAGCAGCTTAGGACCCTTCTTCGAGCAGTACTTC. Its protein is CASSLGPFFEQYF. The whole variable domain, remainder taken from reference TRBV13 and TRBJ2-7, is AAGVIQSPRHLIKEKRETATLKCYPIPRHDTVYWYQQGPGQDPQFLISFYEKMQSDKGSIPDRFSAQQFSDYHSELNMSSLELGDSALYFCASSLGPFFEQYFGPGTRLTVT.

CDR3 amino acids: CASRYRGTPTYEQYF. CDR3 in DNA: TGTGCCAGTAGGTACAGGGGGACTCCCACCTACGAGCAGTACTTC. The chain links TRBV19 to TRBJ2-7, with 8 bases that match TRBD1. Germline loops: CDR1 LNHDA, CDR2 SQIVND (reference sequence). The CDR3 length is 15 residues. V shed 6 bases, J shed 2 bases, and the junction held 9 bases outside the gene matches.

CDR3 DNA: TGTGCCAGCAGCCCGCTGTCGGTGGGGGGATGGAATTCACCCCTCCACTTT. Its protein is CASSPLSVGGWNSPLHF. J is TRBJ1-6 and V is TRBV13; possible D gene TRBD1, 5 bases. There are 17 residues in the CDR3. Between the trimmed V and J ends, which lost 5 bases and 7 bases, there was a span of 21 bases. CDR1 is PRHDT and CDR2 is FYEKMQ in the germline V gene (reference sequence).

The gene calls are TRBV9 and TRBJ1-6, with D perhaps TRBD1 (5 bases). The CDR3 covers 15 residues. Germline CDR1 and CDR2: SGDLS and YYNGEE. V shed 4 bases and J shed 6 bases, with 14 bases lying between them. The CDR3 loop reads CASSPSGGSNSPLHF. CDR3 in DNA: TGTGCCAGCAGCCCCTCGGGGGGTAGTAATTCACCCCTCCACTTT.

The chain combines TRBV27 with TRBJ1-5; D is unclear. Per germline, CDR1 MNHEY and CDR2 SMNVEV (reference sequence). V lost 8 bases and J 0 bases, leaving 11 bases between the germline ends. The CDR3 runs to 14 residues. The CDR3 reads CASRELYSNQPQHF. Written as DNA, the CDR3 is TGTGCCAGCCGAGAGTTGTATAGCAATCAGCCCCAGCATTTT.

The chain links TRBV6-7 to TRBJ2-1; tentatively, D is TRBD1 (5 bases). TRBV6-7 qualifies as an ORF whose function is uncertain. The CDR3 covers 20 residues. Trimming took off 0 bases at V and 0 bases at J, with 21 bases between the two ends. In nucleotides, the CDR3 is TGTGCCAGCAGTTACTCTTCCTTTAGTGGCAGGGTTAGCTCCTACAATGAGCAGTTCTTC. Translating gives CASSYSSFSGRVSSYNEQFF.

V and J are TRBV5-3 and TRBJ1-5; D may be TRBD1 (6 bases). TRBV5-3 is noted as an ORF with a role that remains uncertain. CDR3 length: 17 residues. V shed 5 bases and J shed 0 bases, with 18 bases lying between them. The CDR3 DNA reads TGTGCCAGAAGACGGGACAACCCGGCCTATAGCAATCAGCCCCAGCATTTT. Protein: CARRRDNPAYSNQPQHF.

CDR3 sequence (DNA): TGTGCCAGCAGCTCGGGGGCCGGTGGAGAAAAACTGTTTTTT. This sequence encodes CASSSGAGGEKLFF. This chain connects TRBV13 to TRBJ1-4; tentative D call: TRBD1 (6 bases). V was shortened by 4 bases and J by 8 bases, with 14 bases between the two germline ends. Germline V gene lookup returns CDR1 PRHDT and CDR2 FYEKMQ (reference sequence). The CDR3 length is 14 residues.

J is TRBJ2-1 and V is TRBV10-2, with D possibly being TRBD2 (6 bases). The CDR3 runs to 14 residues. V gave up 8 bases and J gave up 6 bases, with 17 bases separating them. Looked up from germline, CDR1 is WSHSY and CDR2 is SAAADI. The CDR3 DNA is TGCGCCAGCCTCGGGCTAGCGTACCTCAATGAGCAGTTCTTC. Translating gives CASLGLAYLNEQFF.

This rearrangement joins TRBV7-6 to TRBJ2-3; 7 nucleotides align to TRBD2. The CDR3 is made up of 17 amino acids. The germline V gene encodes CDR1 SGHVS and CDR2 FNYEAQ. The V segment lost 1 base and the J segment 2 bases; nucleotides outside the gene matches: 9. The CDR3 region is CASSLEWASGYTDTQYF. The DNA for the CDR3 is TGTGCCAGCAGCTTAGAATGGGCTAGCGGCTACACAGATACGCAGTATTTT.

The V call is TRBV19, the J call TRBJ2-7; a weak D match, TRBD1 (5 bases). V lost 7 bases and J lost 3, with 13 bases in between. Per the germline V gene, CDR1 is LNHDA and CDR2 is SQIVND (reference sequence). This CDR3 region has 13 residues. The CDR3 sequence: CASNSGSFYEQYF. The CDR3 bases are TGTGCCAGTAATTCAGGGTCCTTCTACGAGCAGTACTTC. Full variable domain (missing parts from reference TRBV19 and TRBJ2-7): DGGITQSPKYLFRKEGQNVTLSCEQNLNHDAMYWYRQDPGQGLRLIYYSQIVNDFQKGDIAEGYSVSREKKESFPLTVTSAQKNPTAFYLCASNSGSFYEQYFGPGTRLTVT.

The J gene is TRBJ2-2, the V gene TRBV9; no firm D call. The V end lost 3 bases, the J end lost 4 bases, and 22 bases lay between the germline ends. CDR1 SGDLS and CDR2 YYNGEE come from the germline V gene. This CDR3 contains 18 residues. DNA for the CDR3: TGTGCCAGCAGCGGCCAATCCCTAGGCCCTTATAGCACCGGGGAGCTGTTTTTT. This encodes CASSGQSLGPYSTGELFF.

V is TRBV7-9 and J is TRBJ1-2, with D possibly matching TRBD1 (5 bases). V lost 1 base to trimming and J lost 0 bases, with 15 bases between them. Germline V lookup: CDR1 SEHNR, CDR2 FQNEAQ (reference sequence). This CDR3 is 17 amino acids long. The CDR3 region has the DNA TGTGCCAGCAGCTTAGAGTCAGGGTTTTTGTCTAACTATGGCTACACCTTC. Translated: CASSLESGFLSNYGYTF.

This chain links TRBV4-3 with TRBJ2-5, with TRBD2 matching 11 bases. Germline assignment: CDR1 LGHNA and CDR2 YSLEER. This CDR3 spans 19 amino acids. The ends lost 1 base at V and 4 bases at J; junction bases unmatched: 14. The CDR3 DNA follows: TGCGCCAGCAGCCAAGCTTGGGTTAGCGGGAGGGACGGGGGAGAGACCCAGTACTTC. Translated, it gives CASSQAWVSGRDGGETQYF.

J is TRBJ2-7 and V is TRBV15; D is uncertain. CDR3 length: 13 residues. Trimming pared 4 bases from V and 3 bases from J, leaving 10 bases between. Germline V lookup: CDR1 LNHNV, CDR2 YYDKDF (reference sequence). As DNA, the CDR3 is TGTGCCACCAGCACAAGCGTGGACTACGAGCAGTACTTC. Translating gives CATSTSVDYEQYF.